This entry lists 6 T cell receptor beta chains sequenced from one sample in a study of OX40 agonist ivuxolimab in advanced cancers. Libraries came from the immunoSEQ multiplex PCR assay. The table comes from immuneACCESS by way of TCRdb, which keeps in-frame sequences with V and J called. Part of the clones is missing from these tables; in studies checked, under half for an unresolved V gene and the rest for unknown reasons. A total of around 84,000 clones appear in this sample, 84% of them only once. The ten largest account for roughly 0.5% of the sample. Material: CD4+ or CD8+ T cells sorted from blood, obtained in a trial of the OX40 agonist ivuxolimab. These receptors were taken from an adult with an advanced solid tumor such as melanoma, head and neck, liver or kidney cancer.

The V and J genes are TRBV7-2 and TRBJ2-7; possibly TRBD2 for D (5 bases). Germline assignment: CDR1 SGHTA and CDR2 FQGNSA. V lost 3 bases and J lost 3, with 12 bases in between. The CDR3 runs to 14 residues. The CDR3, as DNA: TGTGCCAGCAGCTTCACTAGTGGGGACTACGAGCAGTACTTC. Protein: CASSFTSGDYEQYF.

The chain combines TRBV28 with TRBJ1-2, with TRBD1 matching 9 bases. Germline V lookup: CDR1 MDHEN, CDR2 SYDVKM. There are 15 residues in the CDR3. The trim removed 1 base at V and 8 bases at J, leaving 8 bases unmatched. The CDR3 region has the DNA TGTGCCAGCAGTTTATACAGGGGGCCCTCGGGAGGCTACACCTTC. Amino acids: CASSLYRGPSGGYTF.

The V call is TRBV28, the J call TRBJ2-3; D uncertain. The germline V and J ends were trimmed by 5 bases and 6 bases, with 15 bases remaining between them. Germline loops: CDR1 MDHEN, CDR2 SYDVKM. The CDR3 runs to 14 residues. The CDR3 sequence: CASSPFARSDTQYF. The CDR3 nucleotides are TGTGCCAGCAGTCCCTTTGCGCGTTCCGATACGCAGTATTTT.

The V gene is TRBV5-6, the J gene TRBJ2-2; no clear D. The CDR3 consists of 14 residues. Per the germline V gene, CDR1 is SGHDT and CDR2 is YYEEEE. The V gene lost 4 bases and the J gene lost 0 bases, with 7 bases spanning the gap. The CDR3, as DNA: TGTGCCAGCAGCGTGGACCCGAACACCGGGGAGCTGTTTTTT. Amino acids: CASSVDPNTGELFF.

The chain combines TRBV5-4 with TRBJ2-2; no reliable D call. The ends were cut back, 4 bases at V and 1 base at J, with 11 bases in the middle. Germline CDR1 SGHNT, CDR2 YYREEE (reference sequence). This CDR3 comprises 15 residues. The CDR3 loop reads CASSPSTVNTGELFF. For the CDR3, the DNA is TGTGCCAGCAGCCCCTCAACTGTGAACACCGGGGAGCTGTTTTTT.

The genes are TRBV7-3 and TRBJ2-7; no reliable D call. Per the germline V gene, CDR1 is SGHTA and CDR2 is FQGTGA. This CDR3 region has 11 residues. The V and J ends lost 0 bases and 7 bases respectively, with 4 bases between them. The DNA of the CDR3 is TGTGCCAGCAGCTTAACGAAAGAGCAGTACTTC. It encodes CASSLTKEQYF.